The text below deals with one T cell receptor beta chain. The antigen remains undetermined. The data originate from a study of blood T cells in healthy people across ages. Samples each yielded at least 5.5 micrograms of total RNA. Through a sample-barcoded 5' primer and a J-beta primer mix, a second PCR was run for roughly 6 to 12 cycles. TCRdb re-called the 5' RACE reads through MiXCR, storing one row per CDR3 protein. The repertoire includes about 1.8 million distinct CDR3 sequences, 49% of them detected once, and more than 2% sits in the top ten. The CDR3 is 16 residues long. The V gene's germline CDR1 is MGHRA and CDR2 YSYEKL. V dropped 2 bases and J dropped 3 bases, with 15 bases sitting between them. General study results and limits: More naive CD4+ cells and higher diversity were found in long-lived than in aged donors.

The source material was blood. This clonotype was obtained from a middle-aged woman in good health. The rearrangement joins TRBV4-1 to TRBJ2-3; D possibly corresponds to TRBD2 (5 bases). CDR3 in DNA: TGCGCCAGCAGCCAAATAGCCGGGATGAGAACAGATACGCAGTATTTT. Translating it yields CASSQIAGMRTDTQYF.